This T cell receptor (beta chain) originates from a study of blood T cell repertoires in COVID-19. The age range of participants was about 18 to 95 years, with residence in under 30 US areas. Study processing details: Reference gene primer amplification in the assay estimated nucleated cell counts. Here immunoSEQ multiplex PCR was the method, and the copy in TCRdb shows in-frame clones only, minus some. The V and J calls and the clone size are those of that table, but D and trimming were determined from the DNA. Here the sample spans some 380,000 clones, more than 75% being singletons. V was trimmed by 1 base and J by 6 bases, leaving 12 bases between them. The CDR3 has 15 amino acids. Per germline, CDR1 SGHTA and CDR2 FQGNSA.

The sample was PBMCs or T cells enriched from blood (not recorded which). This chain uses TRBV7-2 with TRBJ1-4, with a tentative D call TRBD1 (5 bases). This TCR derives from a man aged 30 to 45 who had recovered from COVID-19. DNA for the CDR3: TGTGCCAGCAGCTTAGACGGAGGGGAACATGAAAAACTGTTTTTT. As protein: CASSLDGGEHEKLFF.